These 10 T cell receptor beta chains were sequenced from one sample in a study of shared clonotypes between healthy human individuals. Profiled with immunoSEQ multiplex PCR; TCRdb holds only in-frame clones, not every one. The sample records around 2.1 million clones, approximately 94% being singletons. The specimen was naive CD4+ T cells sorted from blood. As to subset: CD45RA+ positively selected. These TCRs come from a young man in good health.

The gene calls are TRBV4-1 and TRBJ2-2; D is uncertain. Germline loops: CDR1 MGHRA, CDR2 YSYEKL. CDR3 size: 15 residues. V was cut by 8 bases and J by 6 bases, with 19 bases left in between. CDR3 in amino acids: CASRPHELISGELFF. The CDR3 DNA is TGCGCCAGCCGACCCCATGAACTAATCTCCGGGGAGCTGTTTTTT.

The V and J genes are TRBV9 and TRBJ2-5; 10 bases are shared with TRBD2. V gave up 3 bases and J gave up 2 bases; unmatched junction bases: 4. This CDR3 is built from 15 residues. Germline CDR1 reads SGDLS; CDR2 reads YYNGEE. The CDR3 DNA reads TGTGCCAGCAGCGCCGGGACTAGCGTACAAGAGACCCAGTACTTC. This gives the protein CASSAGTSVQETQYF.

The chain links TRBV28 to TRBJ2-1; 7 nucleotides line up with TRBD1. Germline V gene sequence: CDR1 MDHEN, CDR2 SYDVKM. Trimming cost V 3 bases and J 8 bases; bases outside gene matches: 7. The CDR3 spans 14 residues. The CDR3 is CASSFRRGIDEQFF. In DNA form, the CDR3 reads TGTGCCAGCAGTTTTCGCAGGGGGATCGATGAGCAGTTCTTC.

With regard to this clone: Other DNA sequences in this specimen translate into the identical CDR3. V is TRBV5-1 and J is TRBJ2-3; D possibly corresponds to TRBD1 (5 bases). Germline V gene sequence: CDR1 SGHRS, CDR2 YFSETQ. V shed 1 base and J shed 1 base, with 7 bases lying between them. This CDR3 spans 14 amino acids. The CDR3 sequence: CASSLRGRTDTQYF. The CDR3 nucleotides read TGCGCCAGCAGCTTGAGGGGCCGCACAGATACGCAGTATTTT.

The CDR3 spells CAISEHRGISTDTQYF. CDR3 sequence (DNA): TGTGCCATCAGTGAGCACCGCGGGATTAGCACAGATACGCAGTATTTT. The chain links TRBV10-3 to TRBJ2-3, with D tentatively TRBD2 (6 bases). V was pared by 2 bases and J by 0 bases, with 12 bases between. This CDR3 region has 16 residues. Looked up from germline, CDR1 is ENHRY and CDR2 is SYGVKD.

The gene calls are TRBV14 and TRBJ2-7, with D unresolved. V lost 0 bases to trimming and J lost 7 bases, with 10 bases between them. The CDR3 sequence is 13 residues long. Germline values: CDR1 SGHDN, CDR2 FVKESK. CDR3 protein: CASSQDRGQEQYF. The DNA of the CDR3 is TGTGCCAGCAGCCAAGATCGAGGCCAAGAGCAGTACTTC.

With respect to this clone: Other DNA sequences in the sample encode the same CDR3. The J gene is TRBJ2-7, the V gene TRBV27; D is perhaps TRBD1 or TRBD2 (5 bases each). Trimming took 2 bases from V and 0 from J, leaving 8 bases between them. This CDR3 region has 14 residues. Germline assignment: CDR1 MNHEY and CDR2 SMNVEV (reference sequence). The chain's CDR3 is CASSLTGLSYEQYF. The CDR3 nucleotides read TGTGCCAGCAGTTTAACAGGACTCTCCTACGAGCAGTACTTC.

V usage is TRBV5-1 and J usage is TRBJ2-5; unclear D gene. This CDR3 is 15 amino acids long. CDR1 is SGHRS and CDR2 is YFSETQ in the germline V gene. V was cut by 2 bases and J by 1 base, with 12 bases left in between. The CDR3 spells CASSLLTSSQETQYF. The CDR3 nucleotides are TGCGCCAGCAGCTTACTAACCTCGTCCCAAGAGACCCAGTACTTC.

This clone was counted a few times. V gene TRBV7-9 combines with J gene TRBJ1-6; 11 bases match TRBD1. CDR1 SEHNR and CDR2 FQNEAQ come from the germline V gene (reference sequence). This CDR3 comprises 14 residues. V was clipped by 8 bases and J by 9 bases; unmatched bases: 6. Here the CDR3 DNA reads TGTGCCAGCGCCGGACAGGGGGCGGGTTCACCCCTCCACTTT. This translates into CASAGQGAGSPLHF.

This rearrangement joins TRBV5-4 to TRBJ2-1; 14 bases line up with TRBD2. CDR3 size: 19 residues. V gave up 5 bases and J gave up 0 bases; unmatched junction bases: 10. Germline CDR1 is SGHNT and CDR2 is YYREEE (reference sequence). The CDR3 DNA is TGTGCCAGCAGTATTGGACTAGCGGGGGGTAGGAGCTCCTACAATGAGCAGTTCTTC. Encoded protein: CASSIGLAGGRSSYNEQFF.